This T cell receptor (beta chain) was sequenced during a study of OX40 agonist ivuxolimab in advanced cancers. The study, taken as a whole, reports: Compared with CD4+, CD8+ T cells on average had more expanded clones. Partial responders at 0.1-3.0 mg/kg showed near-lowest clonal expansion. The specificity for antigen of the expanded peripheral T cells was not determined.

As to this clone: Its antigen remains unidentified.

CDR1 and CDR2 (germline): SGHRS, YFSETQ. This CDR3 contains 12 residues. V was cut by 0 bases and J by 8 bases, with 6 bases left in between. The table came from immunoSEQ multiplex PCR; TCRdb's copy has only in-frame clones and leaves some out. The data show over 8,000 clones, roughly 90% seen once. This specimen consisted of CD4+ or CD8+ T cells sorted from blood, obtained in a trial of the OX40 agonist ivuxolimab. This clonotype was obtained from an adult with an advanced solid tumor such as melanoma, head and neck, liver or kidney cancer. The chain couples TRBV5-1 to TRBJ2-1; perhaps TRBD2 as D (5 bases). This chain's CDR3 is CASSLVRDEQFF. CDR3 DNA sequence: TGCGCCAGCAGCTTGGTGCGGGATGAGCAGTTCTTC.